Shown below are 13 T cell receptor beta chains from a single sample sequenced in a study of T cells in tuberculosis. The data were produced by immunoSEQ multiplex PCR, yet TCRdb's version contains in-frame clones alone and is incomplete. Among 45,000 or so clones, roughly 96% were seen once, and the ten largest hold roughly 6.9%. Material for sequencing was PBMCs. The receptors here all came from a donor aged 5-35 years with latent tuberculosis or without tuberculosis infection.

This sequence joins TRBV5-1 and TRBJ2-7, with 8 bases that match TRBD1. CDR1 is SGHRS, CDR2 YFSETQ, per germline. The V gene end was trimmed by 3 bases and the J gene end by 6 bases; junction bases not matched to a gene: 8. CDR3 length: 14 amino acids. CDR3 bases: TGCGCCAGCAGCTCCGGGGACAGGCTAGGCGAGCAGTACTTC. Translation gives CASSSGDRLGEQYF.

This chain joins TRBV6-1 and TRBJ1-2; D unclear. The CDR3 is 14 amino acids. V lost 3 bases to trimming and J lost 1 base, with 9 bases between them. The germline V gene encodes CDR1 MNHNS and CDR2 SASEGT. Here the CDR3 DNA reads TGTGCCAGCAGTGAGTCGGAGTATAACTATGGCTACACCTTC. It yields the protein CASSESEYNYGYTF.

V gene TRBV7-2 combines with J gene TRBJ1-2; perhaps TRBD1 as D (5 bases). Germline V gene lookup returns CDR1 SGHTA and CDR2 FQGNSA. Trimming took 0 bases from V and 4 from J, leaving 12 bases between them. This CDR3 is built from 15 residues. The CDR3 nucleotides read TGTGCCAGCAGCTTAGCTGGTGGGACTGTCTATGGCTACACCTTC. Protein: CASSLAGGTVYGYTF.

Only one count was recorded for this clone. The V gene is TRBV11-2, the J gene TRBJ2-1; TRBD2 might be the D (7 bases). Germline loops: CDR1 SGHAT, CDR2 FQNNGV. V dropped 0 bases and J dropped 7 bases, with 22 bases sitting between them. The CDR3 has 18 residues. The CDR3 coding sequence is TGTGCCAGCAGCTTAGAGTTGATGCGCGGGGGCTGGATAAATGAGCAGTTCTTC. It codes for CASSLELMRGGWINEQFF.

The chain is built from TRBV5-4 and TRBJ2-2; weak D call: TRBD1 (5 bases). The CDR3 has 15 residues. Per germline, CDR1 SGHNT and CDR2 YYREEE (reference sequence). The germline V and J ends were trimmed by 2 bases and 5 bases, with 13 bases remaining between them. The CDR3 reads CASSFRKGVTGELFF. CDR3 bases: TGTGCCAGCAGCTTTAGGAAAGGGGTGACCGGGGAGCTGTTTTTT.

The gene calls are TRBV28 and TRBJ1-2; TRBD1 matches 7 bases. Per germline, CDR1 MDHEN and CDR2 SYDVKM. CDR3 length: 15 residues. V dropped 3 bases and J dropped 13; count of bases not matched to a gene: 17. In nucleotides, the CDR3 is TGTGCCAGCAGTTTGGGCACCTGGGACAGTCTTGCTGGCACCTTC. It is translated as CASSLGTWDSLAGTF.

CDR3 in DNA: TGTGCCTGGATCCCGGGGGGGCCCTCGAAGGGCTACACCTTC. As protein: CAWIPGGPSKGYTF. This chain connects TRBV30 to TRBJ1-2, with D perhaps TRBD1 (6 bases). Trimming shortened V by 4 bases and J by 8 bases, and 20 bases separated the two germline ends. CDR3 length: 14 amino acids. The germline V gene encodes CDR1 GTSNPN and CDR2 SVGIG (reference sequence).

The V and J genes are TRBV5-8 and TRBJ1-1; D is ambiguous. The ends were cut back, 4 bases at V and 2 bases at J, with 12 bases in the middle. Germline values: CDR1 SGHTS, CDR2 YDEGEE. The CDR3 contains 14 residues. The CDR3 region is CASSPLGRNTEAFF. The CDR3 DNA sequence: TGTGCCAGCAGCCCCCTAGGCAGAAACACTGAAGCTTTCTTT.

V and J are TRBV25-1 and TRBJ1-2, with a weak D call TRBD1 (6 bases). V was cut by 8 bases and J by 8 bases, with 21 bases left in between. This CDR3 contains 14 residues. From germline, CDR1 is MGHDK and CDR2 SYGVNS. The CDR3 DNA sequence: TGTGCCAGCGCCCCCCCAGGAGGACAGTCCGGCTACACCTTC. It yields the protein CASAPPGGQSGYTF.

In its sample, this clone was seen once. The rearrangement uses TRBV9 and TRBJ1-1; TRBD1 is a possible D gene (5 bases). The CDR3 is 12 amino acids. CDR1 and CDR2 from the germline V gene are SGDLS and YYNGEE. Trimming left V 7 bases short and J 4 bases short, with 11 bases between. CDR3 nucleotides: TGTGCCAGCTCCGGGGGGGGCACTGAAGCTTTCTTT. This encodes CASSGGGTEAFF.

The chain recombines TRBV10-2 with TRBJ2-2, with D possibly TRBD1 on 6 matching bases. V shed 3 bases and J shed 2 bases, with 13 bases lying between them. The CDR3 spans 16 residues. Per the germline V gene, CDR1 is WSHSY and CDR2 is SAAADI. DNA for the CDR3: TGCGCCAGCAGTGATCCGGACAGCGAAAACACCGGGGAGCTGTTTTTT. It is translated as CASSDPDSENTGELFF.

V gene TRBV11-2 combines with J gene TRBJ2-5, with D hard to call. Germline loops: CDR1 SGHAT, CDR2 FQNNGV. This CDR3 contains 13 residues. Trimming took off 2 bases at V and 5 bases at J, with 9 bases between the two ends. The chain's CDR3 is CASSLILFETQYF. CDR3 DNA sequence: TGTGCCAGCAGCTTAATTTTATTCGAGACCCAGTACTTC.

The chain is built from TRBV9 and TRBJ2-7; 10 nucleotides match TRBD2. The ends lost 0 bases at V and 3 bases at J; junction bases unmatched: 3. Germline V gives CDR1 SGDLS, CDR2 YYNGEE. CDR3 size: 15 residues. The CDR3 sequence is CASSVGTSGIYEQYF. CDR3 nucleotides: TGTGCCAGCAGCGTAGGGACTAGCGGTATCTACGAGCAGTACTTC. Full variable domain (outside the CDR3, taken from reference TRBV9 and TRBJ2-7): DSGVTQTPKHLITATGQRVTLRCSPRSGDLSVYWYQQSLDQGLQFLIQYYNGEERAKGNILERFSAQQFPDLHSELNLSSLELGDSALYFCASSVGTSGIYEQYFGPGTRLTVT.